Presented here are 32 T cell receptor beta chains from one specimen sequenced in a study of shared clonotypes between healthy human individuals. The protocol was immunoSEQ multiplex PCR, while the TCRdb copy is restricted to in-frame clones and leaves out a portion. The top ten hold roughly 0.14% of the sample, which has 2,500,000 or so clones, more than 90% seen once. Sequenced: naive CD4+ T cells sorted from blood. The subset is: CD45RA+ positively selected. These receptors were taken from a man younger than 35 in good health.

This clone appeared once. The chain combines TRBV19 with TRBJ1-1, with D tentatively TRBD1 (5 bases). Per the germline V gene, CDR1 is LNHDA and CDR2 is SQIVND (reference sequence). The CDR3 has 14 residues. Trimming took 6 bases from V and 2 from J, leaving 13 bases between them. CDR3 loop: CASSPQGVNTEAFF. For the CDR3, the DNA is TGTGCCAGTAGCCCGCAGGGAGTTAACACTGAAGCTTTCTTT.

V usage is TRBV30 and J usage is TRBJ2-3, with D maybe TRBD1 (6 bases). The germline CDR1 and CDR2 sequences are GTSNPN and SVGIG (reference sequence). This CDR3 has 15 residues. V shed 3 bases and J shed 4 bases, with 17 bases lying between them. The CDR3 DNA reads TGTGCCTGGAGCGAGGGGCAGGGGTCCTCAGATACGCAGTATTTT. It encodes CAWSEGQGSSDTQYF.

This clone was seen once. This sequence joins TRBV25-1 and TRBJ2-5; the D is unclear. CDR1 and CDR2 from the germline V gene are MGHDK and SYGVNS. This CDR3 is built from 11 residues. V lost 6 bases to trimming and J lost 5 bases, with 7 bases between them. The CDR3: CASSSMETQYF. The DNA for the CDR3 is TGTGCCAGCAGCTCAATGGAGACCCAGTACTTC. Complete variable domain (other parts from reference TRBV25-1 and TRBJ2-5): EADIYQTPRYLVIGTGKKITLECSQTMGHDKMYWYQQDPGMELHLIHYSYGVNSTEKGDLSSESTVSRIRTEHFPLTLESARPSHTSQYLCASSSMETQYFGPGTRLLVL.

The chain uses TRBV30 and TRBJ1-2; D is unclear. Germline CDR1 reads GTSNPN; CDR2 reads SVGIG (reference sequence). V dropped 0 bases and J dropped 7 bases, with 12 bases sitting between them. This CDR3 is built from 13 residues. In nucleotides, the CDR3 is TGTGCCTGGAGTGTGAGGTGGGTCTCTGGCTACACCTTC. Translating gives CAWSVRWVSGYTF. Variable domain in full (rest from reference TRBV30 and TRBJ1-2): SQTIHQWPATLVQPVGSPLSLECTVEGTSNPNLYWYRQAAGRGLQLLFYSVGIGQISSEVPQNLSASRPQDRQFILSSKKLLLSDSGFYLCAWSVRWVSGYTFGSGTRLTVV.

Comment on this clone: Other DNA sequences in the same sample also yield this CDR3. The chain carries TRBV9 and TRBJ2-3; D call uncertain. Per the germline V gene, CDR1 is SGDLS and CDR2 is YYNGEE. The CDR3 covers 12 residues. The V and J ends lost 4 bases and 3 bases respectively, with 6 bases between them. CDR3 nucleotides: TGTGCCAGCAGCTTCCTTACAGATACGCAGTATTTT. This encodes CASSFLTDTQYF. Full variable domain (remainder filled in from reference TRBV9 and TRBJ2-3): DSGVTQTPKHLITATGQRVTLRCSPRSGDLSVYWYQQSLDQGLQFLIQYYNGEERAKGNILERFSAQQFPDLHSELNLSSLELGDSALYFCASSFLTDTQYFGPGTRLTVL.

The chain is built from TRBV19 and TRBJ1-2, with TRBD1 identical over 8 bases. V lost 3 bases and J lost 8; bases outside the gene matches: 8. CDR3 size: 14 residues. Germline V CDR1 and CDR2: LNHDA, SQIVND (reference sequence). The DNA of the CDR3 is TGTGCCAGTAGTATCGACAGGGGTCGTGAGGGCTACACCTTC. This codes for CASSIDRGREGYTF.

The chain recombines TRBV11-2 with TRBJ1-3; no clear D. The germline V gene has CDR1 SGHAT and CDR2 FQNNGV. CDR3 size: 12 residues. The germline V and J ends were trimmed by 5 bases and 2 bases, with 4 bases remaining between them. The CDR3 coding sequence is TGTGCCAGCAGCCCGACTGGAAACACCATATATTTT. It translates to CASSPTGNTIYF.

The V and J genes are TRBV5-1 and TRBJ2-1; no clear D. Trimming shortened V by 3 bases and J by 6 bases, and 7 bases separated the two germline ends. This CDR3 has 12 amino acids. Per the germline V gene, CDR1 is SGHRS and CDR2 is YFSETQ. CDR3 sequence (DNA): TGCGCCAGCAGCTCGGAGTTCAATGAGCAGTTCTTC. It yields the protein CASSSEFNEQFF. Looking up the rest from reference TRBV5-1 and TRBJ2-1 gives the full variable domain: KAGVTQTPRYLIKTRGQQVTLSCSPISGHRSVSWYQQTPGQGLQFLFEYFSETQRNKGNFPGRFSGRQFSNSRSEMNVSTLELGDSALYLCASSSEFNEQFFGPGTRLTVL.

V and J are TRBV5-4 and TRBJ2-5; 9 nucleotides agree with TRBD2. This CDR3 has 14 amino acids. V lost 4 bases to trimming and J lost 4 bases; unmatched junction nucleotides: 5. Germline V gives CDR1 SGHNT, CDR2 YYREEE (reference sequence). CDR3 amino acids: CASSRGGAGETQYF. The CDR3, as DNA: TGTGCCAGCAGCCGCGGGGGGGCAGGAGAGACCCAGTACTTC.

The chain links TRBV19 to TRBJ1-5, with a weak D call TRBD1 (6 bases). Germline assignment: CDR1 LNHDA and CDR2 SQIVND (reference sequence). Trimming removed 5 bases from V and 1 base from J, with 9 bases in between. The CDR3 has 14 amino acids. The CDR3 coding sequence is TGTGCCAGTAGTCACAGGGAAAGCAATCAGCCCCAGCATTTT. As protein: CASSHRESNQPQHF.

The CDR3 protein is CASSVRHREKLFF. The CDR3 bases are TGTGCCAGCAGTGTGCGGCATCGGGAAAAACTGTTTTTT. The chain employs TRBV6-5 and TRBJ1-4; D is undetermined. Trimming cost V 5 bases and J 8 bases, with 12 bases left between them. The CDR3 consists of 13 residues. CDR1 and CDR2 (germline): MNHEY, SVGAGI.

The chain uses TRBV6-5 and TRBJ1-5; TRBD1 is a possible D gene (5 bases). Germline CDR1 and CDR2: MNHEY and SVGAGI. V was pared by 2 bases and J by 0 bases, with 8 bases between. This CDR3 has 15 amino acids. CDR3 loop: CASSYDGGSNQPQHF. The CDR3 DNA is TGTGCCAGCAGTTACGACGGGGGTAGCAATCAGCCCCAGCATTTT.

In the case of this clone: The identical CDR3 is also encoded by other nucleotide sequences in the sample. The chain couples TRBV5-1 to TRBJ2-1, with TRBD2 matching 10 bases. Germline V gene lookup returns CDR1 SGHRS and CDR2 YFSETQ. The CDR3 is made up of 17 amino acids. V was clipped by 0 bases and J by 0 bases; unmatched bases: 3. Written as DNA, the CDR3 is TGCGCCAGCAGCTTGGAGCCTAGCGGGAGCTCCTACAATGAGCAGTTCTTC. This sequence encodes CASSLEPSGSSYNEQFF.

This chain uses TRBV7-9 with TRBJ2-1, with no clear D. V dropped 0 bases and J dropped 4 bases, with 7 bases sitting between them. CDR1 is SEHNR and CDR2 is FQNEAQ in the germline V gene (reference sequence). The CDR3 loop spans 14 amino acids. The CDR3 region is CASSLAVVYNEQFF. DNA of the CDR3: TGTGCCAGCAGCTTAGCCGTGGTGTACAATGAGCAGTTCTTC.

The chain has TRBV7-3 and TRBJ2-3; TRBD2 aligns across 9 bases. CDR1 and CDR2 from the germline V gene are SGHTA and FQGTGA. V trimming: 2 bases; J trimming: 1 base; junction bases outside the gene matches: 10. The CDR3 is 18 residues long. This CDR3 reads CASSLFYGGRDGTDTQYF. The CDR3 DNA reads as TGTGCCAGCAGCTTATTTTACGGCGGGAGGGACGGCACAGATACGCAGTATTTT.

This chain uses TRBV11-3 with TRBJ1-2; TRBD1 is a possible D gene (5 bases). The V end was cut by 5 bases, the J end by 7 bases, with 17 bases between. The CDR3 is 14 amino acids. The germline V gene has CDR1 SGHNT and CDR2 YENEEA. DNA for the CDR3: TGTGCCAGCAGCAGGGACGGACGCCAGTTTGGCTACACCTTC. This sequence encodes CASSRDGRQFGYTF.

The V call is TRBV6-5, the J call TRBJ1-5, with unresolved D. V dropped 6 bases and J dropped 9 bases, with 15 bases sitting between them. Germline values: CDR1 MNHEY, CDR2 SVGAGI. CDR3 size: 13 residues. The CDR3 protein is CASSSGATRPQHF. The CDR3 DNA follows: TGTGCCAGCAGCTCGGGTGCAACACGGCCCCAGCATTTT.

The chain combines TRBV28 with TRBJ1-2; D is unresolved. The V gene's germline CDR1 is MDHEN and CDR2 SYDVKM. V lost 4 bases to trimming and J lost 4 bases, with 13 bases between them. The CDR3 has 14 amino acids. The DNA of the CDR3 is TGTGCCAGCAGTTCCCATCAGACGATCTATGGCTACACCTTC. This sequence encodes CASSSHQTIYGYTF.

The chain is built from TRBV5-5 and TRBJ2-1; D tentatively fits TRBD1 or TRBD2 (5 bases each). With 0 bases removed from V and 3 bases from J, the gap between germline ends came to 13 bases. The CDR3 runs to 16 residues. The germline gives CDR1 SGHKS, CDR2 YYEKEE (reference sequence). In DNA form, the CDR3 reads TGTGCCAGCAGCTTGGTAGCGATACAGGACTACAATGAGCAGTTCTTC. This codes for CASSLVAIQDYNEQFF.

As to this clone: This same CDR3 is encoded by further DNA sequences in the sample. The chain joins TRBV20-1 to TRBJ2-7; the D is unclear. Trimming shortened V by 1 base and J by 6 bases, and 7 bases separated the two germline ends. The germline CDR1 and CDR2 sequences are DFQATT and SNEGSKA (reference sequence). This CDR3 is built from 11 residues. The CDR3 protein is CSARGLAEQYF. The CDR3 coding sequence is TGCAGTGCTAGAGGTCTTGCCGAGCAGTACTTC.

This chain uses TRBV2 with TRBJ1-6; D might be TRBD1 (6 bases). Per germline, CDR1 SNHLY and CDR2 FYNNEI. CDR3 length: 14 amino acids. With 3 bases removed from V and 7 bases from J, the gap between germline ends came to 10 bases. The CDR3 loop is CASSDTRGNSPLHF. The CDR3 bases are TGTGCCAGCAGTGACACCAGGGGCAATTCACCCCTCCACTTT. Together with reference TRBV2 and TRBJ1-6, the CDR3 gives the full variable domain: EPEVTQTPSHQVTQMGQEVILRCVPISNHLYFYWYRQILGQKVEFLVSFYNNEISEKSEIFDDQFSVERPDGSNFTLKIRSTKLEDSAMYFCASSDTRGNSPLHFGNGTRLTVT.

Notes on this clone: Other DNA sequences from this sample encode an identical CDR3 as well. This chain connects TRBV5-1 to TRBJ2-5; D may be TRBD1 or TRBD2 (5 bases each). V was trimmed by 4 bases and J by 1 base, leaving 8 bases between them. The CDR3 runs to 13 residues. Germline V gene lookup returns CDR1 SGHRS and CDR2 YFSETQ. This chain's CDR3 is CASSRDGQETQYF. The CDR3 DNA sequence: TGCGCCAGCAGCAGGGACGGCCAAGAGACCCAGTACTTC.

V gene TRBV5-4 combines with J gene TRBJ2-3, with D possibly called TRBD1 or TRBD2 (5 bases each). Between the trimmed V and J ends, which lost 0 bases and 1 base, there was a span of 12 bases. The CDR3 spans 16 residues. Germline lookup yields CDR1 SGHNT and CDR2 YYREEE (reference sequence). The CDR3 DNA reads TGTGCCAGCAGCTTGGAGAGGGGCCCCCGCACAGATACGCAGTATTTT. Amino acids: CASSLERGPRTDTQYF.

The chain employs TRBV18 and TRBJ1-5, with D uncertain. Germline CDR1 reads KGHSH; CDR2 reads LQKENI. CDR3 size: 14 residues. The V and J ends lost 3 bases and 6 bases respectively, with 12 bases between them. CDR3 nucleotides: TGTGCCAGCTCACCGAGTAGGGAAGGTCAGCCCCAGCATTTT. It yields the protein CASSPSREGQPQHF. Together with reference TRBV18 and TRBJ1-5, the CDR3 gives the full variable domain: NAGVMQNPRHLVRRRGQEARLRCSPMKGHSHVYWYRQLPEEGLKFMVYLQKENIIDESGMPKERFSAEFPKEGPSILRIQQVVRGDSAAYFCASSPSREGQPQHFGDGTRLSIL.

This chain uses TRBV10-2 with TRBJ2-6; 7 bases are a match to TRBD1. Per the germline V gene, CDR1 is WSHSY and CDR2 is SAAADI. The J segment lost 3 bases and the V segment lost 6 bases, leaving 5 bases of the junction unmatched. The CDR3 length is 15 residues. Written as DNA, the CDR3 is TGCGCCAGCAGCACAGACAGGGATGGGGCCAACGTCCTGACTTTC. Amino acids: CASSTDRDGANVLTF.

The V and J genes are TRBV5-1 and TRBJ1-2; 12 bases line up with TRBD1. Trimming cost V 3 bases and J 5 bases; bases outside gene matches: 8. Per the germline V gene, CDR1 is SGHRS and CDR2 is YFSETQ. CDR3 length equals 16 residues. This chain's CDR3 is CASSSSGTGGWYGYTF. The CDR3 DNA is TGCGCCAGCAGCTCGTCCGGGACAGGGGGCTGGTATGGCTACACCTTC. The full variable domain, rest sourced from reference TRBV5-1 and TRBJ1-2, is KAGVTQTPRYLIKTRGQQVTLSCSPISGHRSVSWYQQTPGQGLQFLFEYFSETQRNKGNFPGRFSGRQFSNSRSEMNVSTLELGDSALYLCASSSSGTGGWYGYTFGSGTRLTVV.

This clone was seen only once. The J gene is TRBJ2-7, the V gene TRBV19; 9 bases align to TRBD2. The V gene end was trimmed by 7 bases and the J gene end by 5 bases; junction bases not matched to a gene: 12. Germline V lookup: CDR1 LNHDA, CDR2 SQIVND (reference sequence). The CDR3 consists of 15 residues. In DNA form, the CDR3 reads TGTGCCAGTACCACTGACGGACTAGCGTCCAACGAGCAGTACTTC. This translates into CASTTDGLASNEQYF.

Notes on this clone: At the DNA level, this CDR3 is encoded by other sequences in the same sample as well. CDR3 protein: CASSPPSGGAYEQYF. In DNA, the CDR3 is TGTGCCAGCTCGCCCCCTTCCGGGGGCGCGTACGAGCAGTACTTC. The chain links TRBV18 to TRBJ2-7; the D call may be TRBD1 or TRBD2 (6 bases each). CDR1 is KGHSH, CDR2 LQKENI, per germline. V lost 6 bases and J 4 bases, leaving 19 bases between the germline ends. This CDR3 has 15 residues.

The genes are TRBV6-1 and TRBJ2-7, with TRBD1 matching 9 bases. Germline V gene lookup returns CDR1 MNHNS and CDR2 SASEGT. The CDR3 totals 15 residues. J was trimmed by 0 bases and V by 8 bases; bases with no gene match: 8. The CDR3 reads CASGGTGKSSYEQYF. In DNA form, the CDR3 reads TGTGCCAGCGGGGGGACAGGGAAGAGCTCCTACGAGCAGTACTTC.

The chain has TRBV7-8 and TRBJ2-4, with 9 bases identical to TRBD1. The length of the CDR3 is 13 residues. Germline V gene sequence: CDR1 SGHVS, CDR2 FQNEAQ. V shed 5 bases and J 9 bases; nucleotides not matched to a gene: 5. In DNA, the CDR3 is TGTGCCAGCAGCCTCTCGACAGGGGGCATTCAGTACTTC. Amino acids: CASSLSTGGIQYF. The variable domain in full, with the rest retrieved from reference TRBV7-8 and TRBJ2-4, is GAGVSQSPRYKVAKRGQDVALRCDPISGHVSLFWYQQALGQGPEFLTYFQNEAQLDKSGLPSDRFFAERPEGSVSTLKIQRTQQEDSAVYLCASSLSTGGIQYFGAGTRLSVL.

The chain uses TRBV10-3 and TRBJ2-5; 13 nucleotides line up with TRBD2. V gave up 6 bases and J gave up 5 bases; unmatched junction bases: 6. CDR1 is ENHRY and CDR2 is SYGVKD in the germline V gene. This CDR3 region has 15 residues. As DNA, the CDR3 is TGTGCCATCAGCGGACTAGCGGGAGTATCTGAGACCCAGTACTTC. It specifies CAISGLAGVSETQYF.

The rearrangement links TRBV18 to TRBJ2-2; possibly TRBD2 for D (6 bases). Trimming took off 2 bases at V and 4 bases at J, with 11 bases between the two ends. The CDR3 totals 15 residues. The germline V gene has CDR1 KGHSH and CDR2 LQKENI. For the CDR3, the DNA is TGTGCCAGCTCACCATCCGCGGGAATCACCGGGGAGCTGTTTTTT. Translating gives CASSPSAGITGELFF. The variable domain in full, with the rest retrieved from reference TRBV18 and TRBJ2-2, is NAGVMQNPRHLVRRRGQEARLRCSPMKGHSHVYWYRQLPEEGLKFMVYLQKENIIDESGMPKERFSAEFPKEGPSILRIQQVVRGDSAAYFCASSPSAGITGELFFGEGSRLTVL.